This T cell receptor (beta chain) emerged from a study of cytomegalovirus exposure and HLA in healthy donors. Study context: Previous work identified roughly 120 million unique TCR beta sequences from some 170 million T cells. Whole-study results and caveats: Sequences of the TCR beta chain were said to predict the HLA-A and HLA-B alleles of most subjects accurately.

The CDR3 consists of 15 residues. Germline CDR1 and CDR2: LNHDA and SQIVND (reference sequence). V dropped 4 bases and J dropped 6; count of bases not matched to a gene: 11. Primers: 60 Vbeta forward and 13 Jbeta reverse. Original data processing: Tens of millions of unique TCR beta chains, 10 million to 13 million of them shared, were counted by a later analysis. The protocol was immunoSEQ multiplex PCR, while the TCRdb copy is restricted to in-frame clones and leaves out a portion. V, J and clone size are taken as reported in that table, and D and trimming were inferred from the DNA itself. The top ten clones hold about 9.1% of a sample with 90,000 to 150,000 clones, about three fifths of them seen once. About this clone itself: As yet, its antigen is unknown.

The sample consisted of PBMCs. The receptor comes from a man aged 40-49 years in good health and CMV-seropositive. V and J are TRBV19 and TRBJ2-7; 8 bases match TRBD1. The CDR3 sequence is CASSNPGQALREQYF. The DNA of the CDR3 is TGTGCCAGTAGTAACCCGGGACAGGCTCTCCGCGAGCAGTACTTC.